This T cell receptor (beta chain) was retrieved from a study of cytomegalovirus exposure and HLA in healthy donors. Regarding the study as a whole: The study found most TCR sequences rare, yet found some public TCRs in many donors.

A note on this clone: Its specificity is unknown.

V lost 1 base and J lost 6, with 12 bases in between. The CDR3 spans 14 residues. Germline-derived CDR1 and CDR2 are LNHNV and YYDKDF (reference sequence). Using immunoSEQ multiplex PCR, the repertoire was profiled, and TCRdb retains in-frame clones only, with some absent. The data hold about 120,000 clones, with about 96% observed a single time. The TCR sequence derives from a man aged 18 to 30 in good health and CMV-seronegative. The chain has TRBV15 and TRBJ2-5, with D possibly being TRBD2 (6 bases). The sample was PBMCs. The DNA for the CDR3 is TGTGCCACCAGCAGAGGGCTAGCGAGACAGACCCAGTACTTC. Translating it yields CATSRGLARQTQYF. The entire variable domain, with the rest obtained from reference TRBV15 and TRBJ2-5, is as follows: DAMVIQNPRYQVTQFGKPVTLSCSQTLNHNVMYWYQQKSSQAPKLLFHYYDKDFNNEADTPDNFQSRRPNTSFCFLDIRSPGLGDTAMYLCATSRGLARQTQYFGPGTRLLVL.